Listed below are T cell receptor beta chains from one sample, sequenced in a study of blood T cell repertoires in COVID-19. Generated by immunoSEQ multiplex PCR, the TCRdb table keeps only in-frame clones and is missing some. The table has roughly 200,000 clones, roughly 80% seen once; the top ten hold approximately 12%. Sequencing was performed on peripheral blood. Receptor source: a man aged 45-60 years who had recovered from COVID-19. Each CDR3 is given with its conserved first and last residue. The order of the fields is clone size, D gene, J gene, V gene, CDR3 DNA, CDR3 protein. D genes are given only for firm matches. Size is stated for part of the rows, as once, few or many counts, or as a class when the clone is expanded.

>once|TRBD1|TRBJ2-7|TRBV9
TGTGCCAGCAGCGACGGGACAGGGATCTACGAGCAGTACTTC
CASSDGTGIYEQYF
>NA|NA|TRBJ2-7|TRBV7-2
TGTGCCAGCAGCTTAGTTCCCCAGGGTCGATACGAGCAGTACTTC
CASSLVPQGRYEQYF
>few|NA|TRBJ1-5|TRBV7-8
TGTGCCAGCAGCCCTACGCGGATCAATCAGCCCCAGCATTTT
CASSPTRINQPQHF
>NA|TRBD2|TRBJ2-1|TRBV5-1
TGCGCCAGCTTCGATACTAGCGGAGACAATGAGCAGTTCTTC
CASFDTSGDNEQFF
>once|NA|TRBJ1-4|TRBV6-1
TGTGCCAGCAGTGAAGGTAGTGATGAAAAACTGTTTTTT
CASSEGSDEKLFF
>NA|TRBD2|TRBJ2-7|TRBV10-2
TGCGCCAGCAGTCTAGCGGGGCTATACGAGCAGTACTTC
CASSLAGLYEQYF
>NA|NA|TRBJ2-5|TRBV4-2
TGTGCCAGCAGCAGTAATTCCGGGACACAAGAGACCCAGTACTTC
CASSSNSGTQETQYF
>NA|TRBD2|TRBJ2-1|TRBV10-2
TGCGCCAGCAGGCCCGGGACTAGCGCTAACAATGAGCAGTTCTTC
CASRPGTSANNEQFF
>NA|NA|TRBJ2-3|TRBV14
TGTGCCAGCAGCCAGGACTTCACAGATACGCAGTATTTT
CASSQDFTDTQYF
>NA|NA|TRBJ2-7|TRBV7-6
TGTGCCAGCAGCTTAGAAGCAAACTCCTACGAGCAGTACTTC
CASSLEANSYEQYF
>once|NA|TRBJ1-6|TRBV19
TGTGCCAGTAGTATTGGGCAGACAGACTATAATTCACCCCTCCACTTT
CASSIGQTDYNSPLHF
>NA|TRBD2|TRBJ2-3|TRBV19
TGTGCCACAAATAAGCGGGAGACAGATACGCAGTATTTT
CATNKRETDTQYF
>once|NA|TRBJ2-5|TRBV5-1
TGCGCCAGCAGCACTCCAACCGGGGAGACCCAGTACTTC
CASSTPTGETQYF
>NA|TRBD1|TRBJ2-7|TRBV11-2
TGTGCCAGCAGCTCGGACAGGGTAACCTACGAGCAGTACTTC
CASSSDRVTYEQYF
>NA|NA|TRBJ2-2|TRBV6-6
TGTGCTGGGAGAGGAGCGAACACCGGGGAGCTGTTTTTT
CAGRGANTGELFF
>NA|NA|TRBJ2-3|TRBV6-4
TGTGCCAGCAGTACTCTAGGCCAGTCCGGAGATACGCAGTATTTT
CASSTLGQSGDTQYF
>NA|NA|TRBJ2-3|TRBV11-2
TGTGCCAGCAGCCCTTCGATTGTAGGCACAGATACGCAGTATTTT
CASSPSIVGTDTQYF
>few|NA|TRBJ1-2|TRBV2
TGTGCCAGCAGCGCCCTATTCAACTATGGCTACACCTTC
CASSALFNYGYTF
>NA|TRBD2|TRBJ2-3|TRBV15
TGTGCCACCAGCGGCCGGAGCGGGAGAGGCACAGATACGCAGTATTTT
CATSGRSGRGTDTQYF
>NA|TRBD1|TRBJ2-6|TRBV28
TGTGCCAGCAGTTTGCAGGGGGCGCCCACCGGGGCCAACGTCCTGACTTTC
CASSLQGAPTGANVLTF
>NA|TRBD1|TRBJ2-3|TRBV18
TGTGCCAGCTCCCTCGGGACAGGGTACGGTACAGATACGCAGTATTTT
CASSLGTGYGTDTQYF
>NA|NA|TRBJ1-5|TRBV30
TGTGCCTGGGCTAGAATGAGCAATCAGCCCCAGCATTTT
CAWARMSNQPQHF
>few|NA|TRBJ2-2|TRBV7-9
TGTGCCAGCAGAAGTAGCGGTGAACACACCGGGGAGCTGTTTTTT
CASRSSGEHTGELFF
>NA|NA|TRBJ2-1|TRBV12-5
TGTGCTAGTGGTCTACTCTTAGGGAGTGGGATGGGCCCCTCCAATGAGCAGTTCTTC
CASGLLLGSGMGPSNEQFF
>NA|TRBD1|TRBJ1-1|TRBV3-1/TRBV3-2
TGTGCCAGCACCATAAACAGGGGTAACACTGAAGCTTTCTTT
CASTINRGNTEAFF
>NA|TRBD1|TRBJ1-1|TRBV10-3
TGTGCCATCAGGGGTGGGGACAGAGGAGCTTTCTTT
CAIRGGDRGAFF
>NA|TRBD1|TRBJ1-6|TRBV6-6
TGTGCCAGCAGTAACAGGGGGACAGGAGATTCACCCCTCCACTTT
CASSNRGTGDSPLHF
>NA|NA|TRBJ2-3|TRBV15
TGTGCCACCCGGACAGTCGACACAGATACGCAGTATTTT
CATRTVDTDTQYF
>NA|NA|TRBJ2-7|TRBV28
TGTGCCAGCAGTTTACTCCGGGATCCACTCTACGAGCAGTACTTC
CASSLLRDPLYEQYF
>NA|NA|TRBJ1-1|TRBV25-1
TGTGCCAGAACTAGAACCGACGCAAGATATCGGGACACTGAAGCTTTCTTT
CARTRTDARYRDTEAFF
>NA|TRBD1|TRBJ2-1|TRBV28
TGTGCCAGCAGTCTAAGGACAGGGAGGTATGAGCAGTTCTTC
CASSLRTGRYEQFF